A single sample gave rise to the 20 T cell receptor beta chains below, sequenced in a study of cytomegalovirus exposure and HLA in healthy donors. PCR primers comprised 60 Vbeta and 13 Jbeta primers. Some clones are missing from TCRdb's copy, which holds only in-frame ones; the method was immunoSEQ multiplex PCR. The sample has hundreds of thousands of clones, around four fifths seen once. The sample was PBMCs. The receptors derive from a boy between 2 and 10 years old in good health and CMV-seronegative.

V usage is TRBV6-1 and J usage is TRBJ2-1; 9 nucleotides match TRBD2. V lost 6 bases and J lost 3; bases outside the gene matches: 6. The CDR3 is 15 residues long. In germline, CDR1 is MNHNS, CDR2 SASEGT. In DNA form, the CDR3 reads TGTGCCAGCAGGGTAGCGGGAGACAACTACAATGAGCAGTTCTTC. Translation: CASRVAGDNYNEQFF.

This sequence joins TRBV5-6 and TRBJ2-5; 8 nucleotides agree with TRBD2. V shed 5 bases and J 11 bases; nucleotides not matched to a gene: 11. The CDR3 contains 13 residues. Looked up from germline, CDR1 is SGHDT and CDR2 is YYEEEE. CDR3: CASRQGLGREQYF. The DNA of the CDR3 is TGTGCCAGCAGGCAGGGACTAGGAAGGGAGCAGTACTTC. Full variable domain (outside the CDR3, taken from reference TRBV5-6 and TRBJ2-5): DAGVTQSPTHLIKTRGQQVTLRCSPKSGHDTVSWYQQALGQGPQFIFQYYEEEERQRGNFPDRFSGHQFPNYSSELNVNALLLGDSALYLCASRQGLGREQYFGPGTRLLVL.

This clone was picked up a small number of times. The rearrangement links TRBV27 to TRBJ2-7, with a possible D match to TRBD1 (6 bases). Germline V gives CDR1 MNHEY, CDR2 SMNVEV (reference sequence). V lost 5 bases to trimming and J lost 7 bases, with 18 bases between them. The CDR3 contains 14 residues. The DNA of the CDR3 is TGTGCCAGCAGTGCTATGGGGACACCCTGGGAGCAGTACTTC. The encoded protein is CASSAMGTPWEQYF.

The genes are TRBV5-1 and TRBJ1-3; 7 positions match TRBD1. The CDR3 has 19 amino acids. Per germline, CDR1 SGHRS and CDR2 YFSETQ. J was trimmed by 0 bases and V by 2 bases; bases with no gene match: 14. CDR3 residues: CASSFRNIYRGHSGNTIYF. The CDR3 DNA sequence: TGCGCCAGCAGCTTCCGAAACATCTACAGGGGCCACTCTGGAAACACCATATATTTT.

The J gene is TRBJ2-2, the V gene TRBV27; 11 positions agree with TRBD1. Germline values: CDR1 MNHEY, CDR2 SMNVEV (reference sequence). The CDR3 spans 16 residues. Trimming took 2 bases from V and 4 from J; bases not matched to a gene: 3. The CDR3 DNA sequence: TGTGCCAGCAGTTTAAAGGGGACAGGGGGCACCGGGGAGCTGTTTTTT. As protein: CASSLKGTGGTGELFF.

The chain is built from TRBV11-2 and TRBJ1-2, with unresolved D. Germline loops: CDR1 SGHAT, CDR2 FQNNGV. The CDR3 is 13 residues long. With 3 bases removed from V and 4 bases from J, the gap between germline ends came to 9 bases. CDR3 nucleotides: TGTGCCAGCAGCTTCGGGGATGCCTATGGCTACACCTTC. Protein sequence: CASSFGDAYGYTF.

The V gene is TRBV15, the J gene TRBJ2-5; D gene uncertain. Trimming took 0 bases from V and 1 from J, leaving 9 bases between them. CDR1 LNHNV and CDR2 YYDKDF come from the germline V gene (reference sequence). The CDR3 sequence is 15 residues long. The CDR3 loop reads CATSRDWQSQETQYF. In DNA form, the CDR3 reads TGTGCCACCAGCAGAGATTGGCAGTCCCAAGAGACCCAGTACTTC.

The CDR3 loop reads CASSEGRGGWDTQYF. The CDR3 DNA sequence: TGCGCCAGCAGTGAGGGGCGGGGGGGTTGGGATACGCAGTATTTT. The V and J genes are TRBV10-2 and TRBJ2-3, with 9 bases fitting TRBD2. The CDR3 spans 15 residues. Germline CDR1 reads WSHSY; CDR2 reads SAAADI. Trimming cost V 2 bases and J 6 bases; bases outside gene matches: 6.

V usage is TRBV6-1 and J usage is TRBJ1-2, with D possibly matching TRBD1 (6 bases). The V end was cut by 2 bases, the J end by 4 bases, with 11 bases between. The CDR3 loop spans 14 amino acids. The germline V gene has CDR1 MNHNS and CDR2 SASEGT. CDR3 in DNA: TGTGCCAGCAGTGAATCACAGGGCTTCTATGGCTACACCTTC. Protein product: CASSESQGFYGYTF.

This chain's CDR3 is CASSPPWTGYGYTF. CDR3 sequence (DNA): TGTGCCAGCAGCCCCCCCTGGACGGGGTATGGCTACACCTTC. J is TRBJ1-2 and V is TRBV7-9; D remains unclear. Germline V CDR1 and CDR2: SEHNR, FQNEAQ (reference sequence). The CDR3 contains 14 residues. Trimming removed 5 bases at V and 5 bases at J, with 15 bases between.

The CDR3 DNA reads TGTGCCAGCAGACAGGGGGCAAATGAGCAGTTCTTC. Protein product: CASRQGANEQFF. The rearrangement joins TRBV6-1 to TRBJ2-1, with 9 positions matching TRBD1. From germline, CDR1 is MNHNS and CDR2 SASEGT. Trimming at V came to 6 bases and at J to 7 bases, leaving 1 base not matched to a gene. CDR3 length: 12 residues.

The chain recombines TRBV7-3 with TRBJ2-3, with TRBD2 as a possible D gene (6 bases). Germline values: CDR1 SGHTA, CDR2 FQGTGA. Trimming removed 4 bases from V and 1 base from J, with 9 bases in between. This CDR3 spans 14 amino acids. DNA for the CDR3: TGTGCCAGCAGCTCATCGGGGGGCACAGATACGCAGTATTTT. As protein: CASSSSGGTDTQYF.

The rearrangement uses TRBV6-5 and TRBJ2-7; TRBD1 matches 8 bases. CDR3 length: 15 residues. V shed 0 bases, J shed 7 bases, and the junction held 8 bases outside the gene matches. From germline, CDR1 is MNHEY and CDR2 SVGAGI. CDR3 in DNA: TGTGCCAGCAGTTACTCGACAGGGGAGCCCTGGGAGCAGTACTTC. This gives the protein CASSYSTGEPWEQYF.

The chain has TRBV5-4 and TRBJ2-1; D is unresolved. V was cut by 0 bases and J by 8 bases, with 3 bases left in between. CDR1 and CDR2 (germline): SGHNT, YYREEE (reference sequence). This CDR3 has 11 amino acids. The CDR3 sequence is CASSLAYEQFF. The CDR3, as DNA: TGTGCCAGCAGCTTGGCCTATGAGCAGTTCTTC. The full variable domain, with the rest looked up from reference TRBV5-4 and TRBJ2-1, is ETGVTQSPTHLIKTRGQQVTLRCSSQSGHNTVSWYQQALGQGPQFIFQYYREEENGRGNFPPRFSGLQFPNYSSELNVNALELDDSALYLCASSLAYEQFFGPGTRLTVL.

The rearrangement uses TRBV15 and TRBJ2-1; tentative D call: TRBD1 (5 bases). Germline CDR1 LNHNV, CDR2 YYDKDF (reference sequence). The CDR3 is 15 residues long. V dropped 0 bases and J dropped 3 bases, with 9 bases sitting between them. CDR3 sequence (DNA): TGTGCCACCAGCAGAGATCAGGGCGGCTACAATGAGCAGTTCTTC. This sequence encodes CATSRDQGGYNEQFF. Using reference TRBV15 and TRBJ2-1 for the parts outside the CDR3, the full variable domain is DAMVIQNPRYQVTQFGKPVTLSCSQTLNHNVMYWYQQKSSQAPKLLFHYYDKDFNNEADTPDNFQSRRPNTSFCFLDIRSPGLGDTAMYLCATSRDQGGYNEQFFGPGTRLTVL.

This clone showed up just once. J is TRBJ2-3 and V is TRBV4-2; D remains unclear. Trimming removed 1 base from V and 5 bases from J, with 13 bases in between. CDR3 size: 15 residues. Germline CDR1 is LGHNA and CDR2 is YNFKEQ. This CDR3 reads CASSQAQRSGDTQYF. The CDR3 DNA reads as TGTGCCAGCAGCCAAGCCCAAAGGAGTGGAGATACGCAGTATTTT.

This rearrangement joins TRBV7-9 to TRBJ2-3, with D uncertain. The germline gives CDR1 SEHNR, CDR2 FQNEAQ (reference sequence). The V and J ends lost 8 bases and 0 bases respectively, with 15 bases between them. The CDR3 extends over 15 amino acids. In DNA form, the CDR3 reads TGTGCCAGCGCGGTCCCACTCAAGAGCACAGATACGCAGTATTTT. Translated, it gives CASAVPLKSTDTQYF.

The genes are TRBV5-1 and TRBJ2-7, with 10 bases that match TRBD1. The germline gives CDR1 SGHRS, CDR2 YFSETQ. CDR3 length: 15 residues. The V gene end was trimmed by 4 bases and the J gene end by 3 bases; junction bases not matched to a gene: 7. The CDR3 is CASSVGQGGFYEQYF. In DNA form, the CDR3 reads TGCGCCAGCAGCGTCGGACAGGGGGGTTTCTACGAGCAGTACTTC. Full variable domain (outside the CDR3, taken from reference TRBV5-1 and TRBJ2-7): KAGVTQTPRYLIKTRGQQVTLSCSPISGHRSVSWYQQTPGQGLQFLFEYFSETQRNKGNFPGRFSGRQFSNSRSEMNVSTLELGDSALYLCASSVGQGGFYEQYFGPGTRLTVT.

This clone was observed a few times. The chain joins TRBV12-5 to TRBJ1-1, with D possibly being TRBD1 (6 bases). Germline V lookup: CDR1 LGHNT, CDR2 FRNRAP. The length of the CDR3 is 13 residues. The V and J ends lost 9 bases and 2 bases respectively, with 13 bases between them. CDR3 sequence (DNA): TGTGCTAGGGGGGCAGGGGACAACACTGAAGCTTTCTTT. This codes for CARGAGDNTEAFF.

This sequence joins TRBV19 and TRBJ2-2; 9 bases are shared with TRBD1. The CDR3 runs to 17 residues. V lost 9 bases and J lost 5; bases outside the gene matches: 16. The germline V gene has CDR1 LNHDA and CDR2 SQIVND (reference sequence). This CDR3 reads CARSPPLPGQGTGELFF. The CDR3 nucleotides read TGTGCCAGGAGTCCTCCCCTACCGGGACAGGGAACCGGGGAGCTGTTTTTT. Full variable domain (missing parts from reference TRBV19 and TRBJ2-2): DGGITQSPKYLFRKEGQNVTLSCEQNLNHDAMYWYRQDPGQGLRLIYYSQIVNDFQKGDIAEGYSVSREKKESFPLTVTSAQKNPTAFYLCARSPPLPGQGTGELFFGEGSRLTVL.